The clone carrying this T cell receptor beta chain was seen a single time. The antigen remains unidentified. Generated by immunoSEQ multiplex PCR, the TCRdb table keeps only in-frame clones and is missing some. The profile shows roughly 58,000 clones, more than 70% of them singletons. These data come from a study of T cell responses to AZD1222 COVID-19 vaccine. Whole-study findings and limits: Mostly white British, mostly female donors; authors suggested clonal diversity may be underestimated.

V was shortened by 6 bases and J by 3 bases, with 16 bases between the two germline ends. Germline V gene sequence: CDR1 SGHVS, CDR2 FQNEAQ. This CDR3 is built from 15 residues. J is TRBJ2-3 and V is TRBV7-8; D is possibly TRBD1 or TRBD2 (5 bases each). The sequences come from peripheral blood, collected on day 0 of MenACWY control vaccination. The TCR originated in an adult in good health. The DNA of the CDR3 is TGTGCCAGCAGTCTAGAGGGGCAAGGGACAGATACGCAGTATTTT. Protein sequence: CASSLEGQGTDTQYF.